This TCR beta chain was identified in a study of blood T cell repertoires in COVID-19. Study summary: Whether acute or convalescent, the COVID-19 samples came from the United States, Italy and Spain.

CDR1 and CDR2 (germline): MGHDK, SYGVNS. V lost 3 bases and J lost 9, with 9 bases in between. The CDR3 sequence is 13 residues long. Sequenced by immunoSEQ multiplex PCR; TCRdb stores in-frame clones only, minus some. The profile covers about 60,000 clones, with 70% to 85% appearing a single time and over 10% taken by the ten largest. This clone was seen just once. Sequencing was carried out using peripheral blood. The rearrangement uses TRBV25-1 and TRBJ1-6, with TRBD1 as a possible D gene (6 bases). The TCR was taken from a man of 80 years or more with acute or convalescent COVID-19. The CDR3 reads CASSDRGSSPLHF. The CDR3 DNA reads TGTGCCAGCAGTGACAGGGGTAGTTCACCCCTCCACTTT.